The rows below give T cell receptor beta chains drawn from one sample of a study of identical twins. TCRdb re-derived calls from the 5' RACE reads in MiXCR, one entry per CDR3 protein. This sample has under 900,000 distinct CDR3 sequences, with 9% to 15% found just once. This sample also appeared in a second study, on yellow fever vaccine responses in identical twins.

Sequencing used PBMCs. The source of these receptors is a young woman in good health. CDR3s include the opening cysteine and the closing phenylalanine or tryptophan. A D gene is named only where the DNA matches it firmly. Clone size is shown for a subset of rows, as once, few, many or a class of expanded clone.

j_call,d_call,clone_size,v_call,cdr3_nt,cdr3_aa
TRBJ1-2,-,few,TRBV12-3/TRBV12-4,TGTGCCAGCAGGCGGGCAGGATCCTATGGCTACACCTTC,CASRRAGSYGYTF
TRBJ2-1,-,few,TRBV6-4,TGTGCCAGCAGTGTCCCCCCCTACAATGAGCAGTTCTTC,CASSVPPYNEQFF
TRBJ2-3,TRBD2,many,TRBV5-1,TGCGCCAGCAGCTTGGAAGGCGGGAGTGTGTCAGATACGCAGTATTTT,CASSLEGGSVSDTQYF
TRBJ2-1,-,-,TRBV11-2,TGTGCCAGCAGCCCCGGCGGGGCTGGGTCTTGGAGGCAAGCAGATGAGCAGTTCTTC,CASSPGGAGSWRQADEQFF
TRBJ2-5,-,many,TRBV18,TGTGCCAGCTCACCCGACAGTATTCAAGAGACCCAGTACTTC,CASSPDSIQETQYF
TRBJ1-1,-,-,TRBV20-1,TGCAGTGCTAGATTACGGGGGTCTGAAGCTTTCTTT,CSARLRGSEAFF
TRBJ2-3,-,few,TRBV6-1,TGTGCCAGCAAAGCGTGGGCTCCCACAGATACGCAGTATTTT,CASKAWAPTDTQYF
TRBJ1-2,TRBD1,-,TRBV10-2,TGCGCCAGCAGTGGACAGGGGAGGGAATCTAACTATGGCTACACCTTC,CASSGQGRESNYGYTF
TRBJ2-1,-,-,TRBV5-4,TGTGCCACCGCCCCCGTAGGGCCCTACAATGAGCAGTTCTTC,CATAPVGPYNEQFF
TRBJ2-5,-,few,TRBV29-1,TGCAGCGTTTTAGATCGGGACGTACAAGAGACCCAGTACTTC,CSVLDRDVQETQYF
TRBJ2-3,-,-,TRBV6-5,TGTGCCAGCAGTTACTCGTCGCGCGGGGAGGCCCCGGACCATTTT,CASSYSSRGEAPDHF
TRBJ2-2,-,-,TRBV20-1,TGCAGTGCTAGGAGCAGGAACACCGGGGAGCTGTTTTTT,CSARSRNTGELFF
TRBJ2-7,-,few,TRBV7-2,TGTGCCAGCAGCCAAGTTGGCAACCTCGAGCAGTACTTC,CASSQVGNLEQYF
TRBJ2-3,-,few,TRBV6-1,TGTGCCAGCAAGCAGGAAGGGGATACGCAGTATTTT,CASKQEGDTQYF
TRBJ1-2,TRBD1,few,TRBV6-1,TGTGCCAGCAGCCCTGGGACAGGGACTGGCTACACCTTC,CASSPGTGTGYTF
TRBJ1-2,TRBD1,few,TRBV2,TGTGCCAGCAGTGACCTACAGGGGGCAGGTGGCTACACCTTC,CASSDLQGAGGYTF
TRBJ2-1,-,-,TRBV25-1,TGTGCCAGCAGTGAAAATGTCCCTTCCGGGGGAGTTAATGAGCAGTTCTTC,CASSENVPSGGVNEQFF
TRBJ2-3,-,-,TRBV6-1,TGTGCCAGCAGCCTCATACCAGATACGCAGTATTTT,CASSLIPDTQYF
TRBJ1-1,-,-,TRBV10-3,TGTGCCATCAGTGACGGCGGGGGTCGCCGTGAAGCTTTCTTT,CAISDGGGRREAFF
TRBJ2-3,TRBD2,-,TRBV11-2,TGTGCCAGCAGCTTAGGTTCAGCGGGAGTGGATACGCAGTATTTT,CASSLGSAGVDTQYF
TRBJ2-1,-,-,TRBV7-9,TGTGCCAGCAGCTATACCCAGAGCTACACTGAGCAGTTCTTC,CASSYTQSYTEQFF
TRBJ2-1,TRBD2,-,TRBV3-1,TGTGCCAGCAGCCCCCAGGGACTAGAGAGGAGTCGTACCTACAATGAGCAGTTCTTC,CASSPQGLERSRTYNEQFF
TRBJ1-1,TRBD1,-,TRBV5-6,TGTGCCAGCAGCTTGGCCAACAGGGGAGCTGAAGCTTTCTTT,CASSLANRGAEAFF
TRBJ2-5,TRBD1,few,TRBV9,TGTGCCAGCAGCTCCTTCCCGGGACAGGGACAAGAGACCCAGTACTTC,CASSSFPGQGQETQYF
TRBJ2-5,-,few,TRBV12-3/TRBV12-4,TGTGCCAGCAGTTTAGCAAGGGAGGGGGGTGAGACCCAGTACTTC,CASSLAREGGETQYF
TRBJ2-4,-,many,TRBV7-9,TGTGCCAGCAGCCCACCGTTTCGCCTAGGGGACATTCAGTACTTC,CASSPPFRLGDIQYF
TRBJ2-7,TRBD2,many,TRBV18,TGTGCCAGCTCACCGCCAATAGCGGGAGGGAGATCTGACGAGCAGTACTTC,CASSPPIAGGRSDEQYF
TRBJ2-3,TRBD2,-,TRBV20-1,TGCAGTGCTAGAGCGGGTATAGCGGGAGGCCTCACAGATACGCAGTATTTT,CSARAGIAGGLTDTQYF
TRBJ2-1,-,few,TRBV12-3/TRBV12-4,TGTGCCAGCTCTCAGTCCTTAGCGGTAAATGAGCAGTTCTTC,CASSQSLAVNEQFF
TRBJ2-1,TRBD1,few,TRBV2,TGTGCCAGCAAAGTGGGACAGGGCGGCTATGAGCAGTTCTTC,CASKVGQGGYEQFF
TRBJ1-1,TRBD1,many,TRBV12-3/TRBV12-4,TGTGCCAGCAGCAGACAGGGAGTCACTGAAGCTTTCTTT,CASSRQGVTEAFF